The clone carrying this T cell receptor (beta chain) has ten or more counts. Its antigen is currently unknown. The V gene's germline CDR1 is DFQATT and CDR2 SNEGSKA (reference sequence). There are 17 residues in the CDR3. The ends lost 1 base at V and 6 bases at J; junction bases unmatched: 11. The data stem from a study of spatial heterogeneity in lung cancer. Study summary: Among detected sequences, beta-chain ones consistently exceeded alpha-chain ones in number. Whole-study findings and limits: Higher tumor mutation counts went along with higher counts of expanded intratumoral alpha and beta TCRs.

TCR cDNA molecules were tagged individually, and each one carried a unique molecular identifier. TCRdb re-called the 5' RACE reads through MiXCR, storing one row per CDR3 protein. This table holds roughly 6,000 distinct CDR3 sequences, 1% to 1.5% found once. The time point: sample taken at primary tumor resection. The cohort: approximately 66 early-stage, untreated non-small cell lung cancer patients. Without sorting, whole RNA was sequenced from tumor, nontumor lung or frozen PBMC. This receptor was obtained from a male donor with early-stage non-small cell lung cancer. Sequenced material: lung tumor tissue, taken at surgery. V usage is TRBV20-1 and J usage is TRBJ2-7; 14 bases map to TRBD2. The CDR3 region has the DNA TGCAGTGCTAGAGGGGGGACTAGCGGGAGACTAAGCGGCGAGCAGTACTTC. Its protein product is CSARGGTSGRLSGEQYF.